Each of the 22 T cell receptor beta chains below was sequenced from the same sample in a study of blood T cell repertoires in COVID-19. Sequencing used immunoSEQ multiplex PCR; TCRdb keeps in-frame clones, though not all of them. The table shows roughly 410,000 clones, with 89% occurring only once. The sequenced sample was peripheral blood. These receptors originate from a woman aged 40 to 50 with COVID-19, enrolled during active disease.

The gene calls are TRBV3-1 (or the pseudogene TRBV3-2) and TRBJ2-3; D gene uncertain. The germline gives CDR1 LGHDT, CDR2 YNNKEL (reference sequence). The CDR3 sequence is 14 residues long. The V and J ends lost 3 bases and 0 bases respectively, with 7 bases between them. In DNA form, the CDR3 reads TGTGCCAGCAGCCACCCTTTTAGCACAGATACGCAGTATTTT. It translates to CASSHPFSTDTQYF.

V gene TRBV19 combines with J gene TRBJ2-7; 12 bases are a match to TRBD1. CDR1 and CDR2 (germline): LNHDA, SQIVND (reference sequence). CDR3 length equals 16 residues. Trimming removed 5 bases from V and 3 bases from J; junction bases left unmatched: 8. CDR3 loop: CASSLGQGAWGYEQYF. In nucleotides, the CDR3 is TGTGCCAGTAGTTTGGGACAGGGGGCTTGGGGCTACGAGCAGTACTTC.

This chain connects TRBV5-4 to TRBJ1-6, with 11 bases aligning to TRBD1. The CDR3 runs 15 residues. After removal of 4 bases from V and 6 bases from J, the junction contained 3 bases not matched to a gene. Germline assignment: CDR1 SGHNT and CDR2 YYREEE (reference sequence). DNA for the CDR3: TGTGCCAGCAGCCCCGGGACAGGGGGTAATTCACCCCTCCACTTT. Its translation is CASSPGTGGNSPLHF.

The chain combines TRBV3-1 (or the pseudogene TRBV3-2) with TRBJ2-2; tentatively, D is TRBD1 (5 bases). The CDR3 has 19 residues. V was cut by 1 base and J by 1 base, with 19 bases left in between. Per the germline V gene, CDR1 is LGHDT and CDR2 is YNNKEL (reference sequence). The CDR3 bases are TGTGCCAGCAGCCAAGCTCGCCAGGGTAGGGATCTGAACACCGGGGAGCTGTTTTTT. Amino acid sequence: CASSQARQGRDLNTGELFF.

This clone was seen a few times. The chain couples TRBV19 to TRBJ2-7; the match to TRBD1 covers 8 bases. V lost 6 bases, J lost 6 bases, and 13 bases stayed unmatched. The length of the CDR3 is 15 residues. Germline V lookup: CDR1 LNHDA, CDR2 SQIVND (reference sequence). CDR3 DNA: TGTGCCAGTAGACTCGAAGGGACAGGCAGTTTCGAGCAGTACTTC. This encodes CASRLEGTGSFEQYF.

The V and J genes are TRBV5-4 and TRBJ1-6; D possibly corresponds to TRBD1 (5 bases). This CDR3 contains 16 residues. From germline, CDR1 is SGHNT and CDR2 YYREEE (reference sequence). Trimming removed 5 bases at V and 4 bases at J, with 16 bases between. The CDR3 region has the DNA TGTGCCAGCAGTTCGGGACTGTTAGCTTATAATTCACCCCTCCACTTT. Its translation is CASSSGLLAYNSPLHF.

The chain recombines TRBV7-2 with TRBJ2-1; the D gene is possibly TRBD1 (5 bases). Looked up from germline, CDR1 is SGHTA and CDR2 is FQGNSA. The CDR3 contains 12 residues. The ends were cut back, 1 base at V and 7 bases at J, with 5 bases in the middle. CDR3 residues: CASSLEGNEQFF. CDR3 nucleotide sequence: TGTGCCAGCAGCTTAGAGGGGAATGAGCAGTTCTTC.

The count of this clone is one. The chain joins TRBV1 to TRBJ2-2; the D call TRBD2 from the table was never checked on the DNA. TRBV1 is a listed pseudogene. The CDR3 length is 17 residues. The CDR3 DNA reads TGCACCAGCAGCCAAGATCGGCGGGAGAGTAACACCGGGGAGCTGTTTTTT. Translated: CTSSQDRRESNTGELFF.

The chain is built from TRBV6-2 or TRBV6-3 and TRBJ2-1, with 9 bases aligning to TRBD2. Germline trimming cut 4 bases from V and 7 bases from J; bases unmatched to any gene: 8. Looked up from germline, CDR1 is MNHEY and CDR2 is SVGEGT. The CDR3 spans 15 residues. As DNA, the CDR3 is TGTGCCAGCAGTTCCTTAGCGGGAGTAGGGAATGAGCAGTTCTTC. This encodes CASSSLAGVGNEQFF.

V gene TRBV7-2 combines with J gene TRBJ1-1; D may be TRBD1 (6 bases). V gave up 4 bases and J gave up 5 bases, with 14 bases separating them. Germline V gene sequence: CDR1 SGHTA, CDR2 FQGNSA. This CDR3 spans 14 amino acids. The CDR3 DNA reads as TGTGCCAGCAGCTCGGATGGACAGAGGACTGAAGCTTTCTTT. Residues: CASSSDGQRTEAFF.

This clone turned up a few times. The chain employs TRBV6-1 and TRBJ1-5; TRBD1 might be the D (5 bases). Deletions cut 3 bases from V and 4 bases from J, with 16 bases between. This CDR3 has 16 amino acids. Germline V lookup: CDR1 MNHNS, CDR2 SASEGT. CDR3 DNA: TGTGCCAGCAGTGATCTGACAGTGGGGCTGAATCAGCCCCAGCATTTT. The encoded protein is CASSDLTVGLNQPQHF.

This chain uses TRBV15 with TRBJ2-1; TRBD1 aligns across 11 bases. CDR1 LNHNV and CDR2 YYDKDF come from the germline V gene (reference sequence). The CDR3 loop spans 16 amino acids. Trimming removed 3 bases from V and 8 bases from J; junction bases left unmatched: 9. CDR3 nucleotide sequence: TGTGCCACCAGCAGGGCCGGGACAGGGGGTTGGGATGAGCAGTTCTTC. Translating it yields CATSRAGTGGWDEQFF.

The chain couples TRBV5-4 to TRBJ1-2; 8 positions agree with TRBD1. The CDR3 covers 14 residues. Losses at the gene ends were 4 bases for V and 6 bases for J; bases not matched to a gene: 8. Germline lookup yields CDR1 SGHNT and CDR2 YYREEE (reference sequence). CDR3 loop: CASSPDRVVNGYTF. CDR3 in DNA: TGTGCCAGCAGCCCGGACAGGGTCGTCAATGGCTACACCTTC.

This sequence joins TRBV19 and TRBJ2-7; possible D gene TRBD1, 5 bases. Germline lookup yields CDR1 LNHDA and CDR2 SQIVND (reference sequence). The CDR3 contains 14 residues. The V and J ends lost 5 bases and 2 bases respectively, with 13 bases between them. In DNA, the CDR3 is TGTGCCAGTAGTGCGACAGTTCTTCCCTACGAGCAGTACTTC. Its translation: CASSATVLPYEQYF.

This clone came up once. The CDR3 DNA follows: TGTGCCTGCCCCCCGCAGAGGGGGCGCGAAGCTTTCTTT. Encoded protein: CACPPQRGREAFF. This chain links TRBV30 with TRBJ1-1, with 7 bases aligning to TRBD1. Looked up from germline, CDR1 is GTSNPN and CDR2 is SVGIG (reference sequence). The CDR3 extends over 13 amino acids. V lost 6 bases and J lost 8; bases outside the gene matches: 12.

The chain employs TRBV6-2 or TRBV6-3 and TRBJ2-2; 10 nucleotides line up with TRBD1. The CDR3 length is 15 residues. V was clipped by 6 bases and J by 4 bases; unmatched bases: 5. Germline assignment: CDR1 MNHEY and CDR2 SVGEGT. CDR3 sequence reads: CASSRQGAVTGELFF. The DNA of the CDR3 is TGTGCCAGCAGCCGACAGGGGGCGGTCACCGGGGAGCTGTTTTTT.

On this clone itself: The junction departs from the called germline gene at one end, perhaps through a read error. This chain joins TRBV7-7 and TRBJ2-6; a possible D gene is TRBD1 (6 bases). The CDR3 runs to 16 residues. Germline CDR1 SSHAT, CDR2 FNYEAQ (reference sequence). CDR3 DNA sequence: TGTGCTAGCAGCTCGCTAACTGCAGGGGTGGACAACGTCCTGACTTTC. Protein: CASSSLTAGVDNVLTF.

The chain links TRBV3-1 (or the pseudogene TRBV3-2) to TRBJ1-1, with D maybe TRBD1 (5 bases). The CDR3 runs 12 residues. Germline CDR1 and CDR2: LGHDT and YNNKEL (reference sequence). V was trimmed by 4 bases and J by 8 bases, leaving 11 bases between them. CDR3 sequence (DNA): TGTGCCAGCAGCCCTCGGGGGGGGGAAGCTTTCTTT. Protein sequence: CASSPRGGEAFF.

The CDR3: CASSYQTGTSGSPLTDTQYF. In DNA form, the CDR3 reads TGTGCCAGCAGTTACCAGACGGGGACTAGCGGGAGCCCCCTCACAGATACGCAGTATTTT. This chain joins TRBV6-2 or TRBV6-3 and TRBJ2-3; 14 positions agree with TRBD2. V shed 2 bases, J shed 2 bases, and the junction held 12 bases outside the gene matches. The CDR3 loop spans 20 amino acids. The germline V gene encodes CDR1 MNHEY and CDR2 SVGEGT.

J is TRBJ2-7 and V is TRBV30; D gene uncertain. This CDR3 is built from 11 residues. The V gene's germline CDR1 is GTSNPN and CDR2 SVGIG (reference sequence). Trimming stripped 3 bases from V and 1 base from J, with 4 bases between. The chain's CDR3 is CAWSSSYEQYF. The CDR3 DNA sequence: TGTGCCTGGAGCTCGTCCTACGAGCAGTACTTC.

The chain joins TRBV6-2 or TRBV6-3 to TRBJ2-5; 11 nucleotides align to TRBD2. CDR1 and CDR2 from the germline V gene are MNHEY and SVGEGT. The CDR3 has 15 amino acids. The V and J ends lost 6 bases and 5 bases, in that order; junction bases with no gene match: 8. CDR3 sequence reads: CASSPGLAGRETQYF. The CDR3 DNA follows: TGTGCCAGCAGCCCTGGACTAGCGGGTAGGGAGACCCAGTACTTC.

The chain employs TRBV19 and TRBJ2-1, with a weak D call TRBD2 (6 bases). V was clipped by 3 bases and J by 6 bases, with 15 bases between them. The CDR3 covers 15 residues. Germline V gives CDR1 LNHDA, CDR2 SQIVND (reference sequence). CDR3 sequence reads: CASSIGGISSNEQFF. In DNA, the CDR3 is TGTGCCAGTAGTATTGGAGGGATTTCAAGCAATGAGCAGTTCTTC.